The 28 T cell receptor beta chains presented below share a single source sample, sequenced in a study of blood T cell repertoires in COVID-19 (dated by TCRdb to about 2020). To prepare the library, the immunoSEQ multiplex PCR assay was applied. In TCRdb, the immuneACCESS table is reduced to in-frame sequences with V and J assigned. These tables do not hold every clone; where another copy was compared, an unresolved V gene accounts for under half, and the others remain unexplained. Across this sample there are about 220,000 clones, with about 78% seen only once. The ten biggest clones cover 7% to 8.5% of the sample. Source material: peripheral blood. These receptor sequences come from a woman in her 70s with acute or convalescent COVID-19.

J is TRBJ2-3 and V is TRBV5-1; 9 nucleotides align to TRBD2. The germline gives CDR1 SGHRS, CDR2 YFSETQ. This CDR3 comprises 16 residues. The V gene end was trimmed by 4 bases and the J gene end by 1 base; junction bases not matched to a gene: 7. The CDR3 loop reads CASSAGLAPRTDTQYF. CDR3 nucleotide sequence: TGCGCCAGCAGCGCCGGACTAGCGCCACGCACAGATACGCAGTATTTT. Complete variable domain (other parts from reference TRBV5-1 and TRBJ2-3): KAGVTQTPRYLIKTRGQQVTLSCSPISGHRSVSWYQQTPGQGLQFLFEYFSETQRNKGNFPGRFSGRQFSNSRSEMNVSTLELGDSALYLCASSAGLAPRTDTQYFGPGTRLTVL.

The chain has TRBV9 and TRBJ1-1; D is uncertain. Germline loops: CDR1 SGDLS, CDR2 YYNGEE. This CDR3 spans 17 amino acids. The V end was cut by 0 bases, the J end by 7 bases, with 22 bases between. The CDR3 sequence is CASSVGGSVAGWGEAFF. CDR3 DNA: TGTGCCAGCAGCGTAGGAGGGAGCGTCGCAGGCTGGGGTGAAGCTTTCTTT.

The chain employs TRBV7-8 and TRBJ1-5; D may be TRBD1 (5 bases). Trimming pared 2 bases from V and 1 base from J, leaving 9 bases between. The germline V gene encodes CDR1 SGHVS and CDR2 FQNEAQ. The length of the CDR3 is 15 residues. The CDR3, as DNA: TGTGCCAGCAGCTTAAGCAGGGCGAGCAATCAGCCCCAGCATTTT. This encodes CASSLSRASNQPQHF.

The rearrangement joins TRBV29-1 to TRBJ1-5; D gene unclear. Trimming stripped 4 bases from V and 6 bases from J, with 13 bases between. CDR3 length equals 13 residues. From germline, CDR1 is SQVTM and CDR2 ANQGSEA. The CDR3: CSVGDLAGQPQHF. The CDR3 nucleotides read TGCAGCGTTGGCGACCTAGCGGGTCAGCCCCAGCATTTT. Looking up the rest from reference TRBV29-1 and TRBJ1-5 gives the full variable domain: SAVISQKPSRDICQRGTSLTIQCQVDSQVTMMFWYRQQPGQSLTLIATANQGSEATYESGFVIDKFPISRPNLTFSTLTVSNMSPEDSSIYLCSVGDLAGQPQHFGDGTRLSIL.

This clone was seen a single time. The chain is built from TRBV11-2 and TRBJ2-7; 7 bases are shared with TRBD1. The germline V gene encodes CDR1 SGHAT and CDR2 FQNNGV. This CDR3 has 13 amino acids. The V segment lost 6 bases and the J segment 5 bases; nucleotides outside the gene matches: 7. This chain's CDR3 is CASRLTGRDEQYF. CDR3 nucleotides: TGTGCCAGCAGATTGACAGGGCGCGACGAGCAGTACTTC.

This clone was seen more than once but under ten times. The rearrangement joins TRBV6-5 to TRBJ1-5; TRBD1 is a possible D gene (6 bases). CDR1 is MNHEY and CDR2 is SVGAGI in the germline V gene. Trimming removed 4 bases from V and 4 bases from J, with 11 bases in between. The CDR3 length is 14 residues. The CDR3 here is CASSSRGGNQPQHF. The CDR3 DNA is TGTGCCAGCAGTTCGAGGGGGGGAAATCAGCCCCAGCATTTT.

The chain joins TRBV6-1 to TRBJ2-1, with D perhaps matching TRBD1 (6 bases). Per germline, CDR1 MNHNS and CDR2 SASEGT. The CDR3 extends over 16 amino acids. Trimming pared 2 bases from V and 0 bases from J, leaving 11 bases between. The CDR3 nucleotides read TGTGCCAGCAGTGAACACAGGGATCGCTCCTACAATGAGCAGTTCTTC. Its protein is CASSEHRDRSYNEQFF.

V gene TRBV7-6 combines with J gene TRBJ2-3; a possible D gene is TRBD2 (7 bases). The CDR3 is 18 amino acids. V was pared by 3 bases and J by 4 bases, with 23 bases between. The germline V gene has CDR1 SGHVS and CDR2 FNYEAQ. CDR3 residues: CASSFLRLDGGPSDTQYF. In DNA, the CDR3 is TGTGCCAGCAGCTTTCTTCGGCTCGACGGGGGGCCATCAGATACGCAGTATTTT.

The V call is TRBV13, the J call TRBJ2-5, with 8 positions matching TRBD2. Germline V gene lookup returns CDR1 PRHDT and CDR2 FYEKMQ (reference sequence). The CDR3 covers 15 residues. Losses at the gene ends were 4 bases for V and 2 bases for J; bases not matched to a gene: 6. CDR3 in amino acids: CASSSSGGLQETQYF. CDR3 DNA sequence: TGTGCCAGCAGCTCCAGCGGGGGCCTACAAGAGACCCAGTACTTC.

This chain connects TRBV5-6 to TRBJ1-2, with D possibly being TRBD1 (6 bases). V lost 4 bases and J 4 bases, leaving 26 bases between the germline ends. Germline CDR1 reads SGHDT; CDR2 reads YYEEEE. The CDR3 has 18 residues. CDR3 sequence (DNA): TGTGCCAGCAGCGTTACCCTGGGCCCGTCGACAGGCCGCTATGGCTACACCTTC. It codes for CASSVTLGPSTGRYGYTF. The full variable domain, with the rest looked up from reference TRBV5-6 and TRBJ1-2, is DAGVTQSPTHLIKTRGQQVTLRCSPKSGHDTVSWYQQALGQGPQFIFQYYEEEERQRGNFPDRFSGHQFPNYSSELNVNALLLGDSALYLCASSVTLGPSTGRYGYTFGSGTRLTVV.

CDR3 residues: CAWSHGQGRIGELFF. The CDR3 DNA follows: TGTGCCTGGAGTCACGGACAGGGCCGAATCGGGGAGCTGTTTTTT. The genes are TRBV30 and TRBJ2-2; 8 bases match TRBD1. With V trimmed by 2 bases and J by 7 bases, 9 bases remained unmatched. The CDR3 spans 15 residues. From germline, CDR1 is GTSNPN and CDR2 SVGIG (reference sequence).

J is TRBJ1-2 and V is TRBV25-1, with D unresolved. Trimming took off 3 bases at V and 8 bases at J, with 10 bases between the two ends. The CDR3 runs 12 residues. CDR1 and CDR2 from the germline V gene are MGHDK and SYGVNS. CDR3 region: CASSDRGYGYTF. CDR3 nucleotide sequence: TGTGCCAGCAGTGACCGAGGGTACGGCTACACCTTC.

The table lists this clone with a few counts. The CDR3 loop is CAIREASGNTIYF. In DNA, the CDR3 is TGTGCCATCAGAGAGGCCTCGGGGAACACCATATATTTT. The V gene is TRBV10-3, the J gene TRBJ1-3; D is unclear. Between the trimmed V and J ends, which lost 6 bases and 7 bases, there was a span of 13 bases. This CDR3 comprises 13 residues. Germline V lookup: CDR1 ENHRY, CDR2 SYGVKD.

This clone occurred a few times. The chain uses TRBV9 and TRBJ2-5, with a tentative D call TRBD2 (5 bases). Germline-derived CDR1 and CDR2 are SGDLS and YYNGEE. Trimming left V 0 bases short and J 7 bases short, with 10 bases between. This CDR3 contains 13 residues. The CDR3 sequence: CASSVGHAGTQYF. The CDR3 nucleotides read TGTGCCAGCAGCGTAGGCCACGCGGGGACCCAGTACTTC. The whole variable domain, remainder taken from reference TRBV9 and TRBJ2-5, is DSGVTQTPKHLITATGQRVTLRCSPRSGDLSVYWYQQSLDQGLQFLIQYYNGEERAKGNILERFSAQQFPDLHSELNLSSLELGDSALYFCASSVGHAGTQYFGPGTRLLVL.

The rearrangement links TRBV6-1 to TRBJ2-5, with a possible D match to TRBD2 (7 bases). CDR1 is MNHNS and CDR2 is SASEGT in the germline V gene. The ends were cut back, 3 bases at V and 4 bases at J, with 15 bases in the middle. CDR3 length equals 15 residues. In nucleotides, the CDR3 is TGTGCCAGCAGTGAGAGTTGGGGAGGGGGAGAGACCCAGTACTTC. It specifies CASSESWGGGETQYF.

The table lists this clone with a few counts. CDR3 amino acids: CASSLTGVNGYTF. The CDR3 nucleotides read TGTGCCAGCAGTTTGACAGGGGTCAATGGCTACACCTTC. The chain combines TRBV2 with TRBJ1-2; 8 bases are shared with TRBD1. V shed 5 bases and J 6 bases; nucleotides not matched to a gene: 5. Looked up from germline, CDR1 is SNHLY and CDR2 is FYNNEI. The CDR3 is made up of 13 amino acids.

The chain combines TRBV10-3 with TRBJ2-7, with 8 bases matching TRBD1. The CDR3 sequence is 17 residues long. The V and J ends lost 2 bases and 5 bases, in that order; junction bases with no gene match: 14. Germline V gives CDR1 ENHRY, CDR2 SYGVKD. The CDR3 spells CAISERPGGAGNDEQYF. CDR3 sequence (DNA): TGTGCCATCAGTGAGAGGCCAGGGGGCGCAGGTAACGACGAGCAGTACTTC.

This clone has just a few counts. The chain links TRBV5-8 to TRBJ2-5; TRBD1 is a possible D gene (8 bases). V was shortened by 0 bases and J by 5 bases, with 14 bases between the two germline ends. CDR1 and CDR2 from the germline V gene are SGHTS and YDEGEE. CDR3 size: 15 residues. In DNA, the CDR3 is TGTGCCAGCAGCTTGGAACAGGGGGGAGGGGAGACCCAGTACTTC. It codes for CASSLEQGGGETQYF.

The rearrangement uses TRBV5-1 and TRBJ2-5, with a tentative D call TRBD2 (5 bases). Germline V gene data show CDR1 as SGHRS and CDR2 as YFSETQ. This CDR3 region has 14 residues. Between the trimmed V and J ends, which lost 1 base and 8 bases, there was a span of 15 bases. The CDR3 DNA sequence: TGCGCCAGCAGCTTGACCCCGTCCTCGGGAACCCAGTACTTC. Translation: CASSLTPSSGTQYF.

The chain combines TRBV19 with TRBJ2-5; 8 positions agree with TRBD1. With 5 bases clipped from V and 2 bases from J, the junction kept 4 bases outside the gene matches. CDR1 and CDR2 from the germline V gene are LNHDA and SQIVND (reference sequence). The CDR3 is 14 residues long. This chain's CDR3 is CASSLNRGQETQYF. CDR3 sequence (DNA): TGTGCCAGTAGTCTGAACAGGGGGCAAGAGACCCAGTACTTC.

CDR3 in amino acids: CASGWEAKNIQYF. The CDR3 DNA follows: TGTGCCAGTGGGTGGGAGGCCAAAAACATTCAGTACTTC. This chain connects TRBV19 to TRBJ2-4; a weak D match, TRBD2 (5 bases). This CDR3 spans 13 amino acids. CDR1 LNHDA and CDR2 SQIVND come from the germline V gene (reference sequence). Trimming left V 8 bases short and J 1 base short, with 9 bases between.

The chain combines TRBV6-5 with TRBJ1-6; 7 bases map to TRBD1. This CDR3 is 15 amino acids long. CDR1 and CDR2 (germline): MNHEY, SVGAGI. V lost 7 bases and J lost 5; bases outside the gene matches: 8. In DNA form, the CDR3 reads TGTGCCAGCACTCGACAGGGCGGAGATAATTCACCCCTCCACTTT. It yields the protein CASTRQGGDNSPLHF.

The table lists this clone with a count of one. The chain uses TRBV20-1 and TRBJ2-5; TRBD1 matches 7 bases. V was pared by 3 bases and J by 1 base, with 5 bases of the junction left unmatched. Germline-derived CDR1 and CDR2 are DFQATT and SNEGSKA (reference sequence). The CDR3 consists of 14 residues. The CDR3 reads CSASRRQGQETQYF. CDR3 nucleotide sequence: TGCAGTGCTAGTCGTAGACAGGGCCAAGAGACCCAGTACTTC.

This chain connects TRBV3-1 (or the pseudogene TRBV3-2) to TRBJ2-1; 9 bases are a match to TRBD1. The CDR3 is made up of 15 amino acids. V was pared by 5 bases and J by 7 bases, with 9 bases of the junction left unmatched. In germline, CDR1 is LGHDT, CDR2 YNNKEL (reference sequence). CDR3 amino acids: CASSAGTGSLNEQFF. CDR3 in DNA: TGTGCCAGCAGCGCCGGGACAGGGTCGTTGAATGAGCAGTTCTTC.

J is TRBJ1-5 and V is TRBV3-1 (or the pseudogene TRBV3-2); no clear D gene. V lost 5 bases and J 5 bases, leaving 10 bases between the germline ends. This CDR3 comprises 13 residues. CDR1 is LGHDT and CDR2 is YNNKEL in the germline V gene (reference sequence). This CDR3 is CASSYRVHQPQHF. The DNA for the CDR3 is TGTGCCAGCAGCTATCGGGTACATCAGCCCCAGCATTTT.

V and J are TRBV5-4 and TRBJ1-4; weak D call: TRBD1 (5 bases). Germline CDR1 is SGHNT and CDR2 is YYREEE (reference sequence). The CDR3 extends over 16 amino acids. Trimming cost V 1 base and J 3 bases, with 13 bases left between them. CDR3 in amino acids: CASSLFLGTANEKLFF. The CDR3 DNA reads as TGTGCCAGCAGCTTGTTCCTCGGGACTGCTAATGAAAAACTGTTTTTT.

This clone was counted once. This chain joins TRBV6-1 and TRBJ1-3; TRBD1 agrees at 7 bases. The CDR3 is 14 amino acids. CDR1 MNHNS and CDR2 SASEGT come from the germline V gene. Trimming took 3 bases from V and 4 from J; bases not matched to a gene: 3. This CDR3 reads CASSETGPGNTIYF. CDR3 DNA sequence: TGTGCCAGCAGTGAGACAGGGCCGGGAAACACCATATATTTT.

This chain uses TRBV6-2 or TRBV6-3 with TRBJ2-2, with 8 nucleotides matching TRBD1. This CDR3 comprises 17 residues. V lost 1 base and J lost 5; bases outside the gene matches: 9. CDR1 is MNHEY, CDR2 SVGEGT, per germline. This CDR3 is CASSYLKFDRGTGELFF. The CDR3 DNA follows: TGTGCCAGCAGTTACTTGAAATTCGACAGGGGTACCGGGGAGCTGTTTTTT.